This T cell receptor (beta chain) came from a study of OX40 agonist ivuxolimab in advanced cancers. Study-level information: Ivuxolimab, an agonist antibody against OX40 (CD134), was given to patients. Age averaged approximately 60 years (range 23 to 79), and roughly 80% were male. Patients undergoing dose escalation presented with hepatocellular carcinoma, melanoma, renal cell or head and neck cancer.

The table came from immunoSEQ multiplex PCR; TCRdb's copy has only in-frame clones and leaves some out. The sample lists some 60,000 clones, roughly 84% seen once, with around 27% in the top ten. Germline assignment: CDR1 SGHRS and CDR2 YFSETQ. V gave up 3 bases and J gave up 5 bases; unmatched junction bases: 11. This CDR3 is 16 amino acids long. This chain uses TRBV5-1 with TRBJ2-3, with 8 bases aligning to TRBD1. Sequences were derived from CD4+ or CD8+ T cells sorted from blood, sampled in a trial of the OX40 agonist ivuxolimab. This TCR was sampled from an adult with an advanced solid tumor such as melanoma, head and neck, liver or kidney cancer. The CDR3 sequence is CASSSPGQGARDTQYF. The CDR3 region has the DNA TGCGCCAGCAGCTCCCCGGGGCAGGGGGCAAGAGATACGCAGTATTTT.